This T cell receptor (beta chain) was identified in a study of beta chain features in type 1 diabetes. The study's findings and limits: Still unanswered here is whether HLA type influences TCRB rearrangement. Researchers reported that naive, central memory and Treg TCRB repertoires appeared more similar in patients than in healthy donors.

A remark on this clone: Its matching antigen is unknown.

V was cut by 0 bases and J by 5 bases, with 13 bases left in between. This CDR3 has 15 amino acids. The germline gives CDR1 MNHNY, CDR2 SVGAGI (reference sequence). The authors reverse transcribed all of the isolated RNA, so sequencing captured expressed TCRB transcripts. An average of about 3.5 million reads was obtained for naive, central memory and regulatory T cell samples. Only in-frame clones appear in the TCRdb table, and some are missing; sequencing was by immunoSEQ multiplex PCR. The data show around 250,000 clones, with 25% to 35% seen just once and roughly 4.1% held by the top ten. The sequenced sample was central memory CD4+ T cells from blood. The rearrangement uses TRBV6-6 and TRBJ2-5; D may match TRBD1 or TRBD2 (6 bases each). The clonotype comes from a man aged 25 to 40 in good health. As DNA, the CDR3 is TGTGCCAGCAGTTACTCAGGGGGGATTCTGGAGACCCAGTACTTC. Translation gives CASSYSGGILETQYF.